This T cell receptor beta chain was recorded in a study of identical twins. Trimming removed 5 bases from V and 7 bases from J; junction bases left unmatched: 9. The CDR3 sequence is 14 residues long. One entry per CDR3 protein, called by TCRdb with MiXCR from the 5' RACE reads. The profile covers fewer than 800,000 distinct CDR3 sequences, with just over 7% appearing a single time and roughly 1.6% taken by the ten largest. Study conclusions and caveats: Fewer insertions marked abundant cord blood beta clonotypes; young adult naive trended weakly, memory not at all.

This clonotype was detected only a few times. No antigen is known for it. Another study also made use of these data, one on yellow fever vaccine responses in identical twins.

The receptor was isolated from a woman in her late teens or twenties in good health. This chain connects TRBV12-3 or TRBV12-4 to TRBJ2-3; 7 bases fit TRBD2. The sample consisted of PBMCs. CDR3: CASSPPTSLYTQYF. CDR3 bases: TGTGCCAGCAGTCCGCCGACTAGCCTGTATACGCAGTATTTT.